The 27 T cell receptor beta chains in this list originate from one sample, sequenced in a study of brain T cells in children with intractable seizures. Here immunoSEQ multiplex PCR was the method, and the copy in TCRdb shows in-frame clones only, minus some. This sample has 80,000 or so clones, with 90% to 95% found just once. This sample comprised peripheral blood, obtained at surgery. Receptors were obtained from a girl aged 2 to 10 with Rasmussen encephalitis and intractable seizures.

This chain links TRBV27 with TRBJ2-7; 7 bases align to TRBD2. After removal of 2 bases from V and 6 bases from J, the junction contained 16 bases not matched to a gene. Germline values: CDR1 MNHEY, CDR2 SMNVEV (reference sequence). CDR3 length equals 17 residues. CDR3 sequence (DNA): TGTGCCAGCAGTTTAGGTCCTTCCCGAGATACGGGGGGCGAGCAGTACTTC. Encoded protein: CASSLGPSRDTGGEQYF.

J is TRBJ2-5 and V is TRBV7-9; the match to TRBD1 covers 8 bases. V shed 5 bases, J shed 3 bases, and the junction held 11 bases outside the gene matches. Germline V gene sequence: CDR1 SEHNR, CDR2 FQNEAQ (reference sequence). The CDR3 loop spans 16 amino acids. CDR3: CASSHIHPTGEETQYF. The DNA for the CDR3 is TGTGCCAGCAGCCACATTCATCCGACAGGGGAAGAGACCCAGTACTTC.

The genes are TRBV10-1 and TRBJ2-5; 8 bases agree with TRBD1. V lost 7 bases to trimming and J lost 1 base; unmatched junction nucleotides: 5. CDR1 is WNHNN, CDR2 SYGVQD, per germline (reference sequence). The CDR3 contains 14 residues. This CDR3 is CASIPQGAQETQYF. The CDR3 nucleotides read TGCGCCAGCATCCCCCAGGGGGCCCAAGAGACCCAGTACTTC.

This clone showed up just a few times. The chain combines TRBV2 with TRBJ1-2, with D hard to call. The CDR3 runs 13 residues. Germline CDR1 SNHLY, CDR2 FYNNEI. The V and J ends lost 7 bases and 7 bases respectively, with 16 bases between them. The CDR3 loop is CASTRLNPGGYTF. The CDR3, as DNA: TGTGCCAGCACCAGGCTTAATCCGGGTGGCTACACCTTC.

The rearrangement joins TRBV18 to TRBJ2-7, with 9 bases matching TRBD1. The J segment lost 3 bases and the V segment lost 4 bases, leaving 10 bases of the junction unmatched. Germline assignment: CDR1 KGHSH and CDR2 LQKENI. CDR3 length: 16 amino acids. This chain's CDR3 is CASSRTPGTGFYEQYF. The CDR3, as DNA: TGTGCCAGCTCACGTACCCCCGGGACAGGGTTCTACGAGCAGTACTTC.

This sequence joins TRBV29-1 and TRBJ2-7; D is unresolved. This CDR3 spans 13 amino acids. CDR1 is SQVTM and CDR2 is ANQGSEA in the germline V gene. The ends were cut back, 3 bases at V and 0 bases at J, with 9 bases in the middle. The CDR3 spells CSVEESNSYEQYF. CDR3 nucleotides: TGCAGCGTTGAGGAATCAAACTCCTACGAGCAGTACTTC.

The genes are TRBV18 and TRBJ2-7; unclear D gene. CDR3 length equals 15 residues. Trimming shortened V by 3 bases and J by 5 bases, and 17 bases separated the two germline ends. CDR1 is KGHSH and CDR2 is LQKENI in the germline V gene. Written as DNA, the CDR3 is TGTGCCAGCTCACCCGGCAGGACCACCGGCGACGAGCAGTACTTC. This codes for CASSPGRTTGDEQYF.

This clone is medium-sized in the sample. J is TRBJ2-1 and V is TRBV6-1, with 9 bases that match TRBD2. The CDR3 covers 15 residues. V was clipped by 3 bases and J by 3 bases; unmatched bases: 3. Germline lookup yields CDR1 MNHNS and CDR2 SASEGT. CDR3 nucleotide sequence: TGTGCCAGCAGTGACCTAGCGGGGCTCTACAATGAGCAGTTCTTC. Amino acid sequence: CASSDLAGLYNEQFF.

This chain joins TRBV6-5 and TRBJ2-7; weak D call: TRBD1 (5 bases). Trimming cost V 4 bases and J 2 bases, with 18 bases left between them. The CDR3 sequence is 16 residues long. The germline gives CDR1 MNHEY, CDR2 SVGAGI. The CDR3 DNA reads as TGTGCCAGCAGTTCCCGCGACATCAGGGCACCCTACGAGCAGTACTTC. Translating it yields CASSSRDIRAPYEQYF.

J is TRBJ2-1 and V is TRBV2; TRBD2 matches 8 bases. The CDR3 runs to 12 residues. The junction had 1 base not matched to a gene; V was cut back by 6 bases and J by 6 bases. Germline-derived CDR1 and CDR2 are SNHLY and FYNNEI. Here the CDR3 reads CASRLAGNEQFF. CDR3 coding DNA: TGTGCCAGCAGGCTAGCGGGCAATGAGCAGTTCTTC.

The rearrangement uses TRBV10-2 and TRBJ2-7; TRBD1 matches 9 bases. Germline loops: CDR1 WSHSY, CDR2 SAAADI. The junction had 9 bases not matched to a gene; V was cut back by 4 bases and J by 5 bases. CDR3 size: 15 residues. CDR3: CASSAGGTGSHEQYF. The CDR3, as DNA: TGCGCCAGCAGTGCCGGGGGGACAGGGTCACACGAGCAGTACTTC.

The chain combines TRBV6-2 or TRBV6-3 with TRBJ2-1, with D possibly matching TRBD2 (6 bases). V lost 6 bases, J lost 4 bases, and 16 bases lay in between. Germline V gene data show CDR1 as MNHEY and CDR2 as SVGEGT. CDR3 size: 15 residues. The CDR3 is CASSSPRGRYNEQFF. In nucleotides, the CDR3 is TGTGCCAGCAGCTCCCCGCGGGGCAGGTACAATGAGCAGTTCTTC.

The V gene is TRBV7-2, the J gene TRBJ1-4, with D possibly being TRBD1 (5 bases). V was trimmed by 1 base and J by 2 bases, leaving 11 bases between them. CDR1 is SGHTA and CDR2 is FQGNSA in the germline V gene. This CDR3 has 16 residues. DNA for the CDR3: TGTGCCAGCAGCTTAGGCGGGGGGACGACTAATGAAAAACTGTTTTTT. Amino acid sequence: CASSLGGGTTNEKLFF.

The chain combines TRBV13 with TRBJ2-7; tentatively, D is TRBD1 (6 bases). The V gene's germline CDR1 is PRHDT and CDR2 FYEKMQ (reference sequence). V was clipped by 2 bases and J by 3 bases, with 11 bases between them. This CDR3 has 14 residues. The CDR3 spells CASSLRDTYYEQYF. CDR3 DNA: TGTGCCAGCAGCTTAAGGGACACTTACTACGAGCAGTACTTC.

The chain links TRBV30 to TRBJ2-7; tentatively, D is TRBD1 (6 bases). Between the trimmed V and J ends, which lost 5 bases and 7 bases, there was a span of 9 bases. Germline CDR1 and CDR2: GTSNPN and SVGIG (reference sequence). CDR3 size: 10 residues. CDR3 nucleotide sequence: TGTGCCTGGGGACAGACAGAGCAGTACTTC. Its translation: CAWGQTEQYF.

In this sample, this clone turned up once. The genes are TRBV6-5 and TRBJ1-3, with unresolved D. The germline V gene encodes CDR1 MNHEY and CDR2 SVGAGI. V gave up 2 bases and J gave up 1 base, with 9 bases separating them. The CDR3 loop spans 15 amino acids. The CDR3 region has the DNA TGTGCCAGCAGTTACGGAACGGTTTCTGGAAACACCATATATTTT. As protein: CASSYGTVSGNTIYF.

As DNA, the CDR3 is TGTGCCAGCAGCGTAGTAGGGGGGCTCACCGGGGAGCTGTTTTTT. This translates into CASSVVGGLTGELFF. The chain employs TRBV9 and TRBJ2-2; D might be TRBD1 or TRBD2, each matching 6 bases. CDR3 length: 15 residues. CDR1 is SGDLS and CDR2 is YYNGEE in the germline V gene. Trimming stripped 0 bases from V and 4 bases from J, with 10 bases between. The variable domain in full, with the rest retrieved from reference TRBV9 and TRBJ2-2, is DSGVTQTPKHLITATGQRVTLRCSPRSGDLSVYWYQQSLDQGLQFLIQYYNGEERAKGNILERFSAQQFPDLHSELNLSSLELGDSALYFCASSVVGGLTGELFFGEGSRLTVL.

The chain carries TRBV6-6 and TRBJ1-1; D may be TRBD1 (5 bases). The germline gives CDR1 MNHNY, CDR2 SVGAGI (reference sequence). V lost 2 bases and J lost 4, with 17 bases in between. The CDR3 contains 16 residues. The CDR3 is CASSYLFRGGVTEAFF. As DNA, the CDR3 is TGTGCCAGCAGTTACCTCTTTCGGGGGGGGGTCACTGAAGCTTTCTTT.

The V call is TRBV7-2, the J call TRBJ2-3, with a weak D call TRBD1 (6 bases). This CDR3 is 14 amino acids long. The germline CDR1 and CDR2 sequences are SGHTA and FQGNSA. Trimming cost V 5 bases and J 2 bases, with 11 bases left between them. The CDR3 bases are TGTGCCAGCAGCCTCGACAGGTTCACAGATACGCAGTATTTT. This gives the protein CASSLDRFTDTQYF.

The chain joins TRBV5-1 to TRBJ2-3, with 7 bases aligning to TRBD1. After removal of 7 bases from V and 3 bases from J, the junction contained 8 bases not matched to a gene. The CDR3 contains 14 residues. Germline assignment: CDR1 SGHRS and CDR2 YFSETQ. The CDR3 bases are TGCGCCAGCGGGCGACAGGGAAGAACAGATACGCAGTATTTT. This encodes CASGRQGRTDTQYF.

The CDR3 protein is CASSLGRGEMEGYTF. CDR3 DNA: TGTGCCAGCAGCTTAGGTAGAGGGGAGATGGAGGGCTACACCTTC. J is TRBJ1-2 and V is TRBV13; a weak D match, TRBD1 (5 bases). This CDR3 is 15 amino acids long. Trimming took 0 bases from V and 8 from J, leaving 16 bases between them. The germline CDR1 and CDR2 sequences are PRHDT and FYEKMQ (reference sequence).

V and J are TRBV10-3 and TRBJ1-2; a possible D gene is TRBD1 (5 bases). Germline CDR1 reads ENHRY; CDR2 reads SYGVKD. The V gene lost 5 bases and the J gene lost 1 base, with 8 bases spanning the gap. CDR3 length equals 13 residues. CDR3 sequence (DNA): TGTGCCATCAGTTACACAGGTAACTATGGCTACACCTTC. It specifies CAISYTGNYGYTF.

The gene calls are TRBV14 and TRBJ1-2, with D perhaps matching TRBD1 (5 bases). V shed 0 bases and J shed 6 bases, with 17 bases lying between them. Germline assignment: CDR1 SGHDN and CDR2 FVKESK. CDR3 size: 16 residues. DNA for the CDR3: TGTGCCAGCAGCCAAGATCGGGCCGGGGACTGGAATGGCTACACCTTC. The encoded protein is CASSQDRAGDWNGYTF.

The chain employs TRBV11-3 and TRBJ1-1; D gene uncertain. The CDR3 has 13 amino acids. The V end lost 0 bases, the J end lost 5 bases, and 7 bases lay between the germline ends. Germline CDR1 is SGHNT and CDR2 is YENEEA. CDR3 sequence reads: CASSLEGTTEAFF. CDR3 coding DNA: TGTGCCAGCAGCTTAGAAGGTACGACTGAAGCTTTCTTT.

The genes are TRBV5-6 and TRBJ2-5, with D perhaps assigned TRBD1 or TRBD2 (6 bases each). Trimming shortened V by 0 bases and J by 1 base, and 10 bases separated the two germline ends. The CDR3 is 15 residues long. Germline V lookup: CDR1 SGHDT, CDR2 YYEEEE. CDR3 in DNA: TGTGCCAGCAGCTTGGCCGGGGGCAGCCAAGAGACCCAGTACTTC. Encoded protein: CASSLAGGSQETQYF.

This clone was observed once. The genes are TRBV7-9 and TRBJ2-5, with 7 bases identical to TRBD2. V shed 3 bases, J shed 2 bases, and the junction held 3 bases outside the gene matches. The CDR3 length is 14 residues. Germline-derived CDR1 and CDR2 are SEHNR and FQNEAQ (reference sequence). The chain's CDR3 is CASSFAGEQETQYF. In DNA form, the CDR3 reads TGTGCCAGCAGCTTTGCGGGGGAACAAGAGACCCAGTACTTC.

This chain joins TRBV19 and TRBJ1-5; D not resolved. Germline values: CDR1 LNHDA, CDR2 SQIVND (reference sequence). This CDR3 spans 15 amino acids. The V gene lost 3 bases and the J gene lost 2 bases, with 11 bases spanning the gap. In nucleotides, the CDR3 is TGTGCCAGTAGTATCGAGGGAGTAGGCAATCAGCCCCAGCATTTT. Translated, it gives CASSIEGVGNQPQHF.